A selection of T cell receptor beta chains follows, all from one sample in a study of blood T cells in healthy people across ages. Each CDR3 protein is one row after TCRdb ran MiXCR on the 5' RACE reads. This table has under 750,000 distinct CDR3 sequences, roughly 48% appearing once. Input material: blood. Source of these receptors: a man older than 75 in good health. The CDR3 runs from the conserved cysteine through the conserved F or W. Each record gives: V gene, D gene, J gene, clone size, CDR3 protein, CDR3 DNA. The D gene is left open where the match is weak. Some rows have no size entry. The others give once, few or many, or a class for an expanded clone.

TRBV7-9	TRBD2	TRBJ2-3	NA	CASSHPGLAAGDTQYF	TGTGCCAGCAGCCACCCGGGACTAGCGGCGGGAGATACGCAGTATTTT
TRBV29-1	NA	TRBJ2-3	NA	CSVVQGLDTQYF	TGCAGCGTTGTTCAGGGGTTAGATACGCAGTATTTT
TRBV20-1	NA	TRBJ1-2	few	CSARGRRYGYTF	TGCAGTGCTAGAGGGCGTAGGTATGGCTACACCTTC
TRBV2	NA	TRBJ1-2	NA	CASSEVGQGISGYTF	TGTGCCAGCAGTGAAGTCGGGCAGGGAATCAGTGGCTACACCTTC
TRBV7-9	TRBD2	TRBJ2-1	few	CASSEPPSGSRYEQFF	TGTGCCAGCAGCGAGCCTCCTAGCGGGAGTCGGTATGAGCAGTTCTTC
TRBV29-1	TRBD1	TRBJ2-3	NA	CSVRTGGTDTQYF	TGCAGCGTTCGGACAGGCGGCACAGATACGCAGTATTTT
TRBV5-1	NA	TRBJ1-2	NA	CASTPFAEDYGYTF	TGCGCCAGCACCCCTTTCGCAGAGGACTATGGCTACACCTTC
TRBV20-1	NA	TRBJ2-4	once	CSASGKNIRYF	TGCAGTGCTAGCGGAAAAAACATTCGGTACTTC
TRBV3-1	NA	TRBJ2-4	NA	CASSQIARAAKNIQYF	TGTGCCAGCAGCCAAATAGCGAGAGCGGCTAAAAACATTCAGTACTTC
TRBV12-3/TRBV12-4	NA	TRBJ2-1	NA	CASSPTSWTTSSYNEQFF	TGTGCCAGCAGTCCCACCAGCTGGACTACCTCCTCCTACAATGAGCAGTTCTTC
TRBV24-1	NA	TRBJ2-6	NA	CATSPSSGGANVLTF	TGTGCCACCAGCCCGAGCAGTGGTGGGGCCAACGTCCTGACTTTC
TRBV11-1	TRBD2	TRBJ2-7	NA	CASSQLAGDFYEQYF	TGTGCCAGCAGTCAACTAGCGGGGGACTTCTACGAGCAGTACTTC
TRBV21-1	NA	TRBJ2-7	NA	CASSKGTGRFYEQYF	TGTGCCAGCAGCAAAGGTACGGGGCGGTTTTACGAGCAGTACTTC
TRBV7-2	NA	TRBJ2-1	NA	CASSQIGTPYNEQFF	TGTGCCAGCAGCCAAATCGGCACTCCTTACAATGAGCAGTTCTTC
TRBV12-3/TRBV12-4	TRBD2	TRBJ2-1	NA	CASNMGTSSNNEQFF	TGTGCCAGCAATATGGGGACTAGCAGTAACAATGAGCAGTTCTTC
TRBV7-2	NA	TRBJ2-3	once	CAGSLPSTDTQYF	TGTGCCGGCAGCTTGCCCAGCACAGATACGCAGTATTTT